These T cell receptor beta chains were read from a single sample in a study of post-analysis software for immune sequencing data. MiXCR was run by TCRdb on the PCR reads, yielding one entry per CDR3 protein. The sample holds 700,000 to 900,000 distinct CDR3 sequences, roughly 46% seen once. Sequenced sample: blood. Source of these receptors: a girl aged 10 to 17 with multiple sclerosis. The conserved cysteine and the conserved F or W are not part of the CDR3 here. Only part of the rows carry a size: once, few, many, or a class if the clone is expanded.

V gene: TRBV6-5
J gene: TRBJ2-1
clone size: .
CDR3 protein: ASSSGNSYNEQF

V gene: TRBV15
J gene: TRBJ2-3
clone size: few
CDR3 protein: ATSSSGTSTDTQY

V gene: TRBV27
J gene: TRBJ2-5
clone size: few
CDR3 protein: ASSLGASAGGPGETQY

V gene: TRBV3-1
J gene: TRBJ2-7
clone size: .
CDR3 protein: ASSQSGTSGYEQY

V gene: TRBV5-5
J gene: TRBJ2-1
clone size: .
CDR3 protein: ASSWRDSGYNEQF

V gene: TRBV24-1
J gene: TRBJ2-5
clone size: .
CDR3 protein: ATSDLNGETQY

V gene: TRBV4-2
J gene: TRBJ2-1
clone size: few
CDR3 protein: ASSQDLTSGSWDEQF

V gene: TRBV29-1
J gene: TRBJ1-2
clone size: few
CDR3 protein: SFLSPPGGGAGYGYT

V gene: TRBV29-1
J gene: TRBJ2-3
clone size: .
CDR3 protein: SVGGAKGLTDTQY

V gene: TRBV6-2/TRBV6-3
J gene: TRBJ2-1
clone size: few
CDR3 protein: ASSPSDEQF

V gene: TRBV7-9
J gene: TRBJ1-2
clone size: .
CDR3 protein: ASSSGLGGYGYT

V gene: TRBV30
J gene: TRBJ2-1
clone size: .
CDR3 protein: AWSAVGNNEQF

V gene: TRBV6-1
J gene: TRBJ1-5
clone size: .
CDR3 protein: ASMADGTGANLPQH

V gene: TRBV5-8
J gene: TRBJ2-1
clone size: .
CDR3 protein: ASTLGWENYNEQF

V gene: TRBV15
J gene: TRBJ2-4
clone size: .
CDR3 protein: ATTGTENIQY

V gene: TRBV5-1
J gene: TRBJ2-7
clone size: .
CDR3 protein: ASSWGTEGGEQY

V gene: TRBV3-1
J gene: TRBJ1-6
clone size: .
CDR3 protein: ASSPTRNSPLH

V gene: TRBV29-1
J gene: TRBJ2-7
clone size: .
CDR3 protein: SVAQGSFGYEQY

V gene: TRBV24-1
J gene: TRBJ2-3
clone size: few
CDR3 protein: ATSDFGSGSKDTQY

V gene: TRBV21-1
J gene: TRBJ2-7
clone size: few
CDR3 protein: ASSKGHRMGGEQY

V gene: TRBV19
J gene: TRBJ1-2
clone size: .
CDR3 protein: ASSTQTGVGYT

V gene: TRBV14
J gene: TRBJ1-5
clone size: once
CDR3 protein: ASSQGGLGQPQH

V gene: TRBV7-8
J gene: TRBJ2-3
clone size: .
CDR3 protein: ASSSGLGEADTQY

V gene: TRBV19
J gene: TRBJ2-7
clone size: .
CDR3 protein: ASSILKGSEQY

V gene: TRBV29-1
J gene: TRBJ2-1
clone size: few
CDR3 protein: SVEAGSPLYEQF

V gene: TRBV7-9
J gene: TRBJ2-7
clone size: .
CDR3 protein: ASSSTGTPYEQY

V gene: TRBV20-1
J gene: TRBJ2-7
clone size: .
CDR3 protein: SAWGSSGSYEQY

V gene: TRBV7-9
J gene: TRBJ1-1
clone size: .
CDR3 protein: ASSPWDGNTEAF

V gene: TRBV5-1
J gene: TRBJ2-1
clone size: few
CDR3 protein: ASSLGSSAGVNNEQF

V gene: TRBV10-3
J gene: TRBJ2-4
clone size: .
CDR3 protein: AISERGSDKNIQY

V gene: TRBV20-1
J gene: TRBJ2-5
clone size: few
CDR3 protein: SARAEASRAQY

V gene: TRBV20-1
J gene: TRBJ2-5
clone size: .
CDR3 protein: SAVAGDQETQY

V gene: TRBV29-1
J gene: TRBJ2-7
clone size: few
CDR3 protein: SVQRAGSYEQY

V gene: TRBV6-1
J gene: TRBJ2-7
clone size: few
CDR3 protein: ATKTATSASYEQY

V gene: TRBV29-1
J gene: TRBJ2-7
clone size: .
CDR3 protein: SVSRESHEQY

V gene: TRBV7-6
J gene: TRBJ2-6
clone size: .
CDR3 protein: ASSLVVGKGAGANVLT

V gene: TRBV5-1
J gene: TRBJ1-2
clone size: few
CDR3 protein: ASSPEGINYGYT

V gene: TRBV20-1
J gene: TRBJ2-1
clone size: .
CDR3 protein: SAKAIGVNEQF

V gene: TRBV5-4
J gene: TRBJ1-3
clone size: .
CDR3 protein: ASSLQGISGNTIY

V gene: TRBV27
J gene: TRBJ2-2
clone size: .
CDR3 protein: ASRVSRETGELF

V gene: TRBV7-9
J gene: TRBJ2-7
clone size: .
CDR3 protein: ASSSGLFSYEQY

V gene: TRBV13
J gene: TRBJ2-5
clone size: .
CDR3 protein: ASSPRGLAETQY

V gene: TRBV20-1
J gene: TRBJ1-5
clone size: .
CDR3 protein: SAVGGTRSNQPQH

V gene: TRBV28
J gene: TRBJ2-7
clone size: .
CDR3 protein: ASSPFSRQDYEQY

V gene: TRBV4-3
J gene: TRBJ2-5
clone size: .
CDR3 protein: ASSPRLGRQETQY

V gene: TRBV7-8
J gene: .
clone size: .
CDR3 protein: ASTSGVLGYEQY

V gene: TRBV4-2
J gene: .
clone size: .
CDR3 protein: ASSPSRVSYEQY

V gene: TRBV29-1
J gene: TRBJ1-2
clone size: many
CDR3 protein: SVDGTGANYGYT

V gene: TRBV7-9
J gene: TRBJ2-3
clone size: few
CDR3 protein: ASSFSGPNRDREGHTQY

V gene: TRBV7-9
J gene: TRBJ2-7
clone size: .
CDR3 protein: ASSATGYHEQY

V gene: TRBV7-9
J gene: TRBJ2-7
clone size: few
CDR3 protein: ASSLVGTGDFYEQY

V gene: TRBV29-1
J gene: TRBJ2-1
clone size: .
CDR3 protein: SGGQISYNEQF

V gene: TRBV30
J gene: TRBJ1-1
clone size: few
CDR3 protein: AWRGQANTEAF

V gene: TRBV20-1
J gene: TRBJ2-1
clone size: .
CDR3 protein: SARNGLAGTIEQF

V gene: TRBV20-1
J gene: TRBJ2-3
clone size: few
CDR3 protein: SARVREFQGADTQY

V gene: TRBV2
J gene: TRBJ2-1
clone size: .
CDR3 protein: ASSNDRRHNEQF

V gene: TRBV30
J gene: TRBJ2-3
clone size: .
CDR3 protein: AWKKAGGTDTQY